This T cell receptor (beta chain) appears in the sequencing data of a study of blood T cell repertoires in COVID-19. The method was immunoSEQ multiplex PCR; TCRdb's version includes in-frame clones alone and lacks a portion of them. Of 65,000 or so clones in the sample, roughly 70% are singletons; the top ten hold roughly 50%. Sequences were obtained from PBMCs or T cells enriched from blood (not recorded which). The clonotype comes from a woman aged 60 to 75 who had been exposed to COVID-19.

The CDR3 DNA sequence: TGTGCCAGCAGCGTCGGGATACTGAACACCGGGGAGCTGTTTTTT. This encodes CASSVGILNTGELFF. V gene TRBV9 combines with J gene TRBJ2-2; perhaps TRBD2 as D (5 bases). There are 15 residues in the CDR3. Germline CDR1 reads SGDLS; CDR2 reads YYNGEE. Trimming removed 2 bases at V and 1 base at J, with 9 bases between.